This passage covers 30 T cell receptor beta chains from one sample sequenced in a study of PD-1 blockade in classical Hodgkin lymphoma. This table comes from immunoSEQ multiplex PCR, and its TCRdb copy is limited to in-frame clones, with some not included. The sample consists of tens of thousands of clones, about 90% of them appearing once. As for time point: cycle 4 day 1 (C4D1), after more than five weeks of nivolumab. After autologous stem cell transplantation all patients relapsed, and prior brentuximab vedotin exposure differed between cohorts. Sequenced here: peripheral blood mononuclear cells (PBMCs), sampled before the fourth cycle of nivolumab. The receptors were gathered from a human donor with classical Hodgkin lymphoma.

The V gene is TRBV10-2, the J gene TRBJ1-1; 11 nucleotides agree with TRBD1. CDR1 is WSHSY, CDR2 SAAADI, per germline. Trimming took 6 bases from V and 3 from J; bases not matched to a gene: 6. CDR3 length: 15 amino acids. The CDR3 here is CASRGTGGSYTEAFF. The DNA for the CDR3 is TGCGCCAGCAGGGGGACAGGGGGATCGTACACTGAAGCTTTCTTT.

The V and J genes are TRBV7-9 and TRBJ2-2; D not resolved. Germline V CDR1 and CDR2: SEHNR, FQNEAQ (reference sequence). This CDR3 spans 15 amino acids. Trimming pared 0 bases from V and 3 bases from J, leaving 8 bases between. The CDR3 loop reads CASSLALGYTGELFF. Written as DNA, the CDR3 is TGTGCCAGCAGCTTAGCGCTAGGTTACACCGGGGAGCTGTTTTTT.

The V and J genes are TRBV6-1 and TRBJ2-2; 9 nucleotides agree with TRBD2. CDR3 length: 15 residues. The germline V gene has CDR1 MNHNS and CDR2 SASEGT. Germline trimming cut 1 base from V and 3 bases from J; bases unmatched to any gene: 0. The CDR3 DNA sequence: TGTGCCAGCAGTGAAGGGACTAGCGACACCGGGGAGCTGTTTTTT. Protein sequence: CASSEGTSDTGELFF.

This clone is a singleton in its sample. The rearrangement joins TRBV7-9 to TRBJ2-3; weak D call: TRBD1 (5 bases). Looked up from germline, CDR1 is SEHNR and CDR2 is FQNEAQ (reference sequence). CDR3 length: 14 residues. V lost 4 bases, J lost 4 bases, and 12 bases lay in between. CDR3 DNA sequence: TGTGCCAGCAGCTCCGGGCAGGGTTCAGATACGCAGTATTTT. Protein product: CASSSGQGSDTQYF.

J is TRBJ2-5 and V is TRBV14, with D hard to call. The CDR3 loop spans 15 amino acids. Germline CDR1 SGHDN, CDR2 FVKESK. The V end lost 1 base, the J end lost 5 bases, and 14 bases lay between the germline ends. The chain's CDR3 is CASSQVGPPGETQYF. Here the CDR3 DNA reads TGTGCCAGCAGCCAAGTAGGACCCCCCGGCGAGACCCAGTACTTC.

CDR3 protein: CASSYLAGGRYF. The CDR3 DNA reads as TGTGCCAGCAGCTATCTAGCGGGGGGACGTTACTTC. The rearrangement joins TRBV7-2 to TRBJ2-4; 11 bases map to TRBD2. Trimming removed 4 bases from V and 16 bases from J; junction bases left unmatched: 6. The CDR3 sequence is 12 residues long. Per the germline V gene, CDR1 is SGHTA and CDR2 is FQGNSA.

The CDR3 sequence: CASSPTSGIYNEQFF. CDR3 DNA sequence: TGTGCCAGCAGTCCGACTAGCGGGATCTACAATGAGCAGTTCTTC. The chain carries TRBV6-5 and TRBJ2-1, with 11 bases lining up with TRBD2. V dropped 5 bases and J dropped 3; count of bases not matched to a gene: 3. The CDR3 length is 15 residues. Germline loops: CDR1 MNHEY, CDR2 SVGAGI.

This clone came up a few times. The chain carries TRBV28 and TRBJ1-3; D call uncertain. The germline CDR1 and CDR2 sequences are MDHEN and SYDVKM. The CDR3 has 12 amino acids. V lost 2 bases and J 6 bases, leaving 5 bases between the germline ends. CDR3 loop: CASSLGINTIYF. The CDR3 region has the DNA TGTGCCAGCAGTTTAGGGATAAACACCATATATTTT.

This sequence joins TRBV4-1 and TRBJ2-7; 8 nucleotides line up with TRBD1. The ends lost 5 bases at V and 1 base at J; junction bases unmatched: 7. CDR3 length: 15 amino acids. Germline values: CDR1 MGHRA, CDR2 YSYEKL. The chain's CDR3 is CASSGRTGWSYEQYF. CDR3 coding DNA: TGCGCCAGCAGCGGCCGGACAGGGTGGTCCTACGAGCAGTACTTC.

The chain joins TRBV7-7 to TRBJ1-2, with no clear D. From germline, CDR1 is SSHAT and CDR2 FNYEAQ (reference sequence). The CDR3 runs to 14 residues. The CDR3 loop reads CAGSGGSRSSGYTF. The DNA of the CDR3 is TGTGCAGGGTCAGGAGGATCTAGAAGTAGTGGCTACACCTTC.

The V and J genes are TRBV5-1 and TRBJ1-1; no reliable D call. Per the germline V gene, CDR1 is SGHRS and CDR2 is YFSETQ. CDR3 length equals 14 residues. Trimming removed 0 bases from V and 2 bases from J, with 8 bases in between. In DNA, the CDR3 is TGCGCCAGCAGCTTGGTCGGCGGTAACACTGAAGCTTTCTTT. Its translation is CASSLVGGNTEAFF.

This chain joins TRBV9 and TRBJ1-2, with D perhaps matching TRBD1 (6 bases). Per the germline V gene, CDR1 is SGDLS and CDR2 is YYNGEE. V lost 0 bases to trimming and J lost 2 bases, with 17 bases between them. CDR3 size: 17 residues. CDR3 residues: CASSVAERGGLNYGYTF. DNA for the CDR3: TGTGCCAGCAGCGTAGCCGAACGCGGGGGGCTCAACTATGGCTACACCTTC.

CDR3 protein: CASSMSGTRATDTQYF. CDR3 coding DNA: TGTGCCAGTAGTATGTCGGGGACACGAGCGACAGATACGCAGTATTTT. J is TRBJ2-3 and V is TRBV19; weak D call: TRBD1 (6 bases). This CDR3 has 16 amino acids. V was trimmed by 3 bases and J by 3 bases, leaving 16 bases between them. Per germline, CDR1 LNHDA and CDR2 SQIVND (reference sequence).

V gene TRBV5-1 combines with J gene TRBJ2-1, with D perhaps being TRBD1 or TRBD2 (6 bases each). The CDR3 consists of 17 residues. CDR1 SGHRS and CDR2 YFSETQ come from the germline V gene. The V gene lost 2 bases and the J gene lost 3 bases, with 18 bases spanning the gap. This chain's CDR3 is CASSLTGASRFYNEQFF. In DNA form, the CDR3 reads TGCGCCAGCAGCTTAACGGGGGCCTCGAGATTCTACAATGAGCAGTTCTTC.

The chain links TRBV5-1 to TRBJ1-2; the match to TRBD1 covers 7 bases. The germline V gene encodes CDR1 SGHRS and CDR2 YFSETQ. The CDR3 runs to 13 residues. V dropped 5 bases and J dropped 4; count of bases not matched to a gene: 5. DNA of the CDR3: TGCGCCAGCAGTGGACAGGCCATCTATGGCTACACCTTC. It specifies CASSGQAIYGYTF.

V is TRBV5-1 and J is TRBJ1-3; 8 nucleotides align to TRBD1. J was trimmed by 0 bases and V by 0 bases; bases with no gene match: 8. Germline CDR1 and CDR2: SGHRS and YFSETQ. The CDR3 spans 18 residues. The DNA for the CDR3 is TGCGCCAGCAGCTTGGCCGGGACAGGCCTACTCTCTGGAAACACCATATATTTT. It codes for CASSLAGTGLLSGNTIYF.

This sequence joins TRBV6-1 and TRBJ1-5; D not certain. Germline V gives CDR1 MNHNS, CDR2 SASEGT. The CDR3 runs 14 residues. The V gene lost 6 bases and the J gene lost 5 bases, with 14 bases spanning the gap. The CDR3 loop is CASSAREEDQPQHF. The CDR3 coding sequence is TGTGCCAGCAGCGCAAGAGAGGAAGATCAGCCCCAGCATTTT.

The gene calls are TRBV9 and TRBJ2-7; D is possibly TRBD1 or TRBD2 (5 bases each). The germline gives CDR1 SGDLS, CDR2 YYNGEE. V gave up 4 bases and J gave up 1 base, with 9 bases separating them. The CDR3 runs to 13 residues. The DNA for the CDR3 is TGTGCCAGCAGCTCGGGGCCATCCTACGAGCAGTACTTC. Residues: CASSSGPSYEQYF.

The chain has TRBV7-6 and TRBJ2-2; 9 bases map to TRBD2. J was trimmed by 4 bases and V by 6 bases; bases with no gene match: 9. The CDR3 spans 16 residues. The germline V gene encodes CDR1 SGHVS and CDR2 FNYEAQ. The CDR3 nucleotides are TGTGCCAGCAGTCGAATACTAGCGGGTGGCACCGGGGAGCTGTTTTTT. Translating it yields CASSRILAGGTGELFF.

V is TRBV5-5 and J is TRBJ1-4, with 8 bases lining up with TRBD1. Germline V gene sequence: CDR1 SGHKS, CDR2 YYEKEE (reference sequence). The length of the CDR3 is 16 residues. J lost 8 bases, V lost 1 base, and 10 bases had no gene match. This CDR3 is CASSLYGQGVREKLFF. In nucleotides, the CDR3 is TGTGCCAGCAGCTTGTACGGACAGGGAGTACGAGAAAAACTGTTTTTT.

This clone came up once. V and J are TRBV6-6 and TRBJ1-3; possibly TRBD1 for D (5 bases). V was shortened by 0 bases and J by 0 bases, with 9 bases between the two germline ends. This CDR3 is 16 amino acids long. Per germline, CDR1 MNHNY and CDR2 SVGAGI (reference sequence). The CDR3 DNA is TGTGCCAGCAGTTACTCGTGGGGCGGCTCTGGAAACACCATATATTTT. It codes for CASSYSWGGSGNTIYF.

This CDR3 reads CASSLSRAVPLSGNTIYF. CDR3 DNA: TGTGCCAGCAGCTTAAGTAGGGCGGTTCCTTTATCTGGAAACACCATATATTTT. The rearrangement links TRBV5-6 to TRBJ1-3; D is uncertain. The V and J ends lost 2 bases and 1 base respectively, with 19 bases between them. Germline V gives CDR1 SGHDT, CDR2 YYEEEE. The CDR3 has 18 residues.

The genes are TRBV6-5 and TRBJ1-5, with 10 positions matching TRBD1. Germline CDR1 and CDR2: MNHEY and SVGAGI. V shed 4 bases and J 5 bases; nucleotides not matched to a gene: 2. The CDR3 loop spans 14 amino acids. In DNA form, the CDR3 reads TGTGCCAGCAGTTGGACAGGGGGAGATCAGCCCCAGCATTTT. Its protein is CASSWTGGDQPQHF.

The chain employs TRBV7-3 and TRBJ2-2, with TRBD2 as a possible D gene (5 bases). CDR3 length: 15 residues. Germline CDR1 is SGHTA and CDR2 is FQGTGA. V shed 6 bases and J shed 3 bases, with 14 bases lying between them. DNA for the CDR3: TGTGCCAGCAGGGCCGGACTTGCGGACACCGGGGAGCTGTTTTTT. Residues: CASRAGLADTGELFF.

The gene calls are TRBV11-2 and TRBJ2-1; D gene unclear. Germline values: CDR1 SGHAT, CDR2 FQNNGV. This CDR3 is built from 12 residues. The V end was cut by 5 bases, the J end by 7 bases, with 9 bases between. This chain's CDR3 is CASSPLGNEQFF. For the CDR3, the DNA is TGTGCCAGCAGCCCCCTCGGAAATGAGCAGTTCTTC.

This chain joins TRBV30 and TRBJ2-3; D unresolved. V lost 2 bases, J lost 3 bases, and 15 bases lay in between. This CDR3 is built from 15 residues. From germline, CDR1 is GTSNPN and CDR2 SVGIG (reference sequence). Here the CDR3 reads CAWSLGGVGTDTQYF. Here the CDR3 DNA reads TGTGCCTGGAGTCTGGGCGGAGTGGGGACAGATACGCAGTATTTT.

The chain recombines TRBV5-1 with TRBJ2-3; D remains ambiguous. The V end lost 1 base, the J end lost 4 bases, and 4 bases lay between the germline ends. Per germline, CDR1 SGHRS and CDR2 YFSETQ. CDR3 length equals 12 residues. CDR3 sequence (DNA): TGCGCCAGCAGCTTGATTTCAGATACGCAGTATTTT. As protein: CASSLISDTQYF.

This rearrangement joins TRBV7-3 to TRBJ2-1; D may be TRBD2 (5 bases). The germline V and J ends were trimmed by 5 bases and 0 bases, with 11 bases remaining between them. The CDR3 loop spans 15 amino acids. The germline V gene has CDR1 SGHTA and CDR2 FQGTGA. The CDR3 here is CASSPVGSSYNEQFF. CDR3 coding DNA: TGTGCCAGCAGCCCCGTGGGGAGCTCCTACAATGAGCAGTTCTTC. Looking up the rest from reference TRBV7-3 and TRBJ2-1 gives the full variable domain: GAGVSQTPSNKVTEKGKYVELRCDPISGHTALYWYRQSLGQGPEFLIYFQGTGAADDSGLPNDRFFAVRPEGSVSTLKIQRTERGDSAVYLCASSPVGSSYNEQFFGPGTRLTVL.

The chain combines TRBV6-5 with TRBJ1-5; D is uncertain. The germline gives CDR1 MNHEY, CDR2 SVGAGI. The CDR3 is 10 amino acids. In nucleotides, the CDR3 is TGTGACGTTAGCAATCAGCCCCAGCATTTT. Its translation is CDVSNQPQHF.

The chain carries TRBV7-9 and TRBJ2-1; D unresolved. The CDR3 is 12 residues long. With 5 bases removed from V and 7 bases from J, the gap between germline ends came to 9 bases. CDR1 is SEHNR and CDR2 is FQNEAQ in the germline V gene (reference sequence). In nucleotides, the CDR3 is TGTGCCAGCAGCCCCCTCGGAAATGAGCAGTTCTTC. Translated, it gives CASSPLGNEQFF. Full variable domain (outside the CDR3, taken from reference TRBV7-9 and TRBJ2-1): DTGVSQNPRHKITKRGQNVTFRCDPISEHNRLYWYRQTLGQGPEFLTYFQNEAQLEKSRLLSDRFSAERPKGSFSTLEIQRTEQGDSAMYLCASSPLGNEQFFGPGTRLTVL.